Included here is one T cell receptor beta chain sequence, with context. These data are taken from a study of control samples from healthy donors and cancer patients. Here immunoSEQ multiplex PCR was the method, and the copy in TCRdb shows in-frame clones only, minus some. Of over 150,000 clones detected, 85% to 95% appear once; the ten largest clones hold around 1.3%. Per germline, CDR1 MNHEY and CDR2 SVGAGI. The V segment lost 6 bases and the J segment 4 bases; nucleotides outside the gene matches: 9. The CDR3 spans 14 residues. The sequenced sample was blood. V gene TRBV6-5 combines with J gene TRBJ2-7, with 7 bases matching TRBD1. This clonotype was obtained from a woman under 30 in good health. The CDR3 loop is CASRNSRDRYEQYF. The CDR3 region has the DNA TGTGCCAGCAGAAACAGCCGGGACAGATACGAGCAGTACTTC.